The T cell receptor beta chain described here comes from a study of blood T cell repertoires in COVID-19. Study-level background: The United States, Italy and Spain supplied acute and convalescent COVID-19 samples. Sources were T cells, B-cell-depleted T cells, or PBMCs; the material itself was cDNA or gDNA.

The CDR3 has 14 residues. Germline V gene sequence: CDR1 MGHDK, CDR2 SYGVNS. With 5 bases removed from V and 6 bases from J, the gap between germline ends came to 14 bases. In the original analysis: For nucleated cells, counts were estimated from reference gene primer amplification. Clones were sequenced by immunoSEQ multiplex PCR, and TCRdb holds only the in-frame ones, with some missing. V, J and clone size reflect that table, while D and trimming were determined from the DNA. The profile covers around 180,000 clones, with roughly 80% appearing a single time and around a sixth taken by the ten largest.

The TCR sequence derives from a man in his sixties with active or convalescent COVID-19. Sample: peripheral blood. The chain joins TRBV25-1 to TRBJ2-1; D remains unclear. The CDR3 coding sequence is TGTGCCAGCAGTCCCGACTCTACCGTCAATGAGCAGTTCTTC. Encoded protein: CASSPDSTVNEQFF.